This TCR beta chain emerged from a study of chemoradiotherapy in HPV16-positive cancers. Using immunoSEQ multiplex PCR, the repertoire was profiled, and TCRdb retains in-frame clones only, with some absent. The repertoire holds thousands of clones, approximately 90% seen once, with about 4% in the top ten. Source: tumor tissue, taken from a patient who underwent chemoradiotherapy. The sequence came from a human donor with HPV-associated anogenital cancer.

DNA for the CDR3: TGTGCCAGCAGTTCTTTCGGTAGCGGGACGAGAGATACGCAGTATTTT. It codes for CASSSFGSGTRDTQYF. The V gene is TRBV5-4, the J gene TRBJ2-3; 8 nucleotides align to TRBD2. The trim removed 5 bases at V and 5 bases at J, leaving 13 bases unmatched. The CDR3 sequence is 16 residues long. Per germline, CDR1 SGHNT and CDR2 YYREEE (reference sequence).